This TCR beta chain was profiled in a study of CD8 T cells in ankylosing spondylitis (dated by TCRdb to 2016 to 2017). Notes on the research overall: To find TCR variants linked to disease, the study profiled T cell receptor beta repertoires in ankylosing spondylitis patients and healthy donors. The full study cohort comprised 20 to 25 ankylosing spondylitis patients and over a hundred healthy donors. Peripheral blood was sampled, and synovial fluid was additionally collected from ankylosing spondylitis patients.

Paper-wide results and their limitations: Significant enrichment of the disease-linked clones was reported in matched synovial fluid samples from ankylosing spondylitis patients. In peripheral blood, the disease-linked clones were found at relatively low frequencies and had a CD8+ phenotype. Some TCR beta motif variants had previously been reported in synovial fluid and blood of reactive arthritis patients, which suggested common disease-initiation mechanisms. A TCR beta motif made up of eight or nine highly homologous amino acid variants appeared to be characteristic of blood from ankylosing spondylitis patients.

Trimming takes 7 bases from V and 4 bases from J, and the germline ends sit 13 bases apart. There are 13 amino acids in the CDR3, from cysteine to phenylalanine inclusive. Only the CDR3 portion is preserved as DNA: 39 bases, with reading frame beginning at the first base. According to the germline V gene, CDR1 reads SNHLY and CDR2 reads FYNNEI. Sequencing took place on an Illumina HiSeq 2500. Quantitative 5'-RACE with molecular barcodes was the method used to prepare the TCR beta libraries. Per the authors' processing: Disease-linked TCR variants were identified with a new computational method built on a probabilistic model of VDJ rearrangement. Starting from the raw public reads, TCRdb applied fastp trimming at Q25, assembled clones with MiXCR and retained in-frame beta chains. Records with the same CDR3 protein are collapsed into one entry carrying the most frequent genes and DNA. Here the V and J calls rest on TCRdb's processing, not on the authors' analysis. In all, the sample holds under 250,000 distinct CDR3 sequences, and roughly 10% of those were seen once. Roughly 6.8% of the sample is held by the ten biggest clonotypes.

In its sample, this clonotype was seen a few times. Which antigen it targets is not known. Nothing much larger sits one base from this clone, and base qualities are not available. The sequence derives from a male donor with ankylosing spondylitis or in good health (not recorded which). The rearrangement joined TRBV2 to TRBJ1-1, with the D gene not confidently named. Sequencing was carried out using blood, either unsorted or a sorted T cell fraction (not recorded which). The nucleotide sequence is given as TGTGCCAGCAAGGTCTTCCTGAGCACTGAAGCTTTCTTT. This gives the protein CASKVFLSTEAFF.